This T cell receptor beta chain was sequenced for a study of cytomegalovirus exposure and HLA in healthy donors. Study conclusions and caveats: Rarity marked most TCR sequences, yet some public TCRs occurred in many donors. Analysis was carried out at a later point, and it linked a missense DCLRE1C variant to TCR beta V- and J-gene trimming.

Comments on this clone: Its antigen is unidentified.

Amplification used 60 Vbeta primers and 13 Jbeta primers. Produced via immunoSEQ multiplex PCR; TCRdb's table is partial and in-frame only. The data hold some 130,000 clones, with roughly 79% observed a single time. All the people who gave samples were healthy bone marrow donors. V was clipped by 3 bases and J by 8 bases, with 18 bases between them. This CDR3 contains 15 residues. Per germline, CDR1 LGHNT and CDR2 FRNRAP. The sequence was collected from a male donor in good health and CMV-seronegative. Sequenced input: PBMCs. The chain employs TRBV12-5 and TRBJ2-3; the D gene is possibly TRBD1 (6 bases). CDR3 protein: CASGFGAAVGGTQYF. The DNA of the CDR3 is TGTGCTAGTGGTTTTGGTGCAGCGGTAGGGGGTACGCAGTATTTT.